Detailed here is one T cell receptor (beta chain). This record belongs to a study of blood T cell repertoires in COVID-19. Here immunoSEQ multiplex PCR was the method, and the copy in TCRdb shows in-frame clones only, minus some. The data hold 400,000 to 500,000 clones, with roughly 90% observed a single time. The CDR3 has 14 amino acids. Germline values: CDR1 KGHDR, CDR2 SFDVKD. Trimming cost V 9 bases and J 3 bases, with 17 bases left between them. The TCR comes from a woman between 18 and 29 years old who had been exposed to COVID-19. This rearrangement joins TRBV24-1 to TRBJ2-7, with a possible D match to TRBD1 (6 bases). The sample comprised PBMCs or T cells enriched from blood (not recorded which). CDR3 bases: TGTGCCACCGCCCGCGGACAGAACGACTACGAGCAGTACTTC. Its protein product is CATARGQNDYEQYF.